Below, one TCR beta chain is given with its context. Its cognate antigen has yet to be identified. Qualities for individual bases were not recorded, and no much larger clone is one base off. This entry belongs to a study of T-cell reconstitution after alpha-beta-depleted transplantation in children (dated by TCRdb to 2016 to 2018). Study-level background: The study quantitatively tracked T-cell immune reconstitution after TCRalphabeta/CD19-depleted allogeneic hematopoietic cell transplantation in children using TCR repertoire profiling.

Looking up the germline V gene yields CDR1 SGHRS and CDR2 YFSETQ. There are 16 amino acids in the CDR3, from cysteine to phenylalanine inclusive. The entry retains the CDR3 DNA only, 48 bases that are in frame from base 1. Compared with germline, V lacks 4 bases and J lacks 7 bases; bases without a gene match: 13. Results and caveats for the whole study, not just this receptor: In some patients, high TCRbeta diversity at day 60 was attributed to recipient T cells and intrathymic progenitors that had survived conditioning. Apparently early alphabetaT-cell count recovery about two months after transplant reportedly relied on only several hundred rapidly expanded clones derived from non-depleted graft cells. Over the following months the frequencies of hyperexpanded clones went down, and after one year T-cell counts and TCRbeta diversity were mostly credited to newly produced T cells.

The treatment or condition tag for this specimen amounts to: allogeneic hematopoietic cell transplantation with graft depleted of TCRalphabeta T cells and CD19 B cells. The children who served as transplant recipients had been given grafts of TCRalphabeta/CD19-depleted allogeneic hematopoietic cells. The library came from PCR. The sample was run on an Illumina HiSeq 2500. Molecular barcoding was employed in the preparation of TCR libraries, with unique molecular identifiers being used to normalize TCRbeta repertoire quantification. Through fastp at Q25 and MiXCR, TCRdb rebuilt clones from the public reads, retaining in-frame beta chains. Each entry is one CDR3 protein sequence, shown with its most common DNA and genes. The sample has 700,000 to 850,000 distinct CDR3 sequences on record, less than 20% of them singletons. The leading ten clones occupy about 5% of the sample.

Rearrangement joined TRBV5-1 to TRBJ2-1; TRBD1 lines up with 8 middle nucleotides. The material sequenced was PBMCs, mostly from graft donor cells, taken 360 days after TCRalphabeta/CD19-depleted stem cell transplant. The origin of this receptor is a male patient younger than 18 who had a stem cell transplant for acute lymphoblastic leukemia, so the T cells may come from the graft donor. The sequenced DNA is TGCGCCAGCAGCCCTGGACAGGGAAACACCCTGAATGAGCAGTTCTTC. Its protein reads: CASSPGQGNTLNEQFF.